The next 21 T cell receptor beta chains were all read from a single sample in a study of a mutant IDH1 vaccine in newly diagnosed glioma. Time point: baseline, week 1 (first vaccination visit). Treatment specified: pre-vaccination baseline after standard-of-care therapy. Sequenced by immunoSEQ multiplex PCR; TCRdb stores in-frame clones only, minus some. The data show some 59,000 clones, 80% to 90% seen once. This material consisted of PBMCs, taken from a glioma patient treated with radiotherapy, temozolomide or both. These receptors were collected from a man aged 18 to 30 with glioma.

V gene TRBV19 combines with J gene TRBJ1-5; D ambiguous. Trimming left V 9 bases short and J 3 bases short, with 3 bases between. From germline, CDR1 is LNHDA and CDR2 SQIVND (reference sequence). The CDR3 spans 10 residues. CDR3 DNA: TGTGCCAGCAACAATCAGCCCCAGCATTTT. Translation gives CASNNQPQHF.

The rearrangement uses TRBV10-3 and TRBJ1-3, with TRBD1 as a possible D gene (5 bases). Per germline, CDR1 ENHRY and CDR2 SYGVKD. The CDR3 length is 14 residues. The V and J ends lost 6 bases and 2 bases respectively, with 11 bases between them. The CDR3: CAIRPGLAGNTIYF. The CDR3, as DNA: TGTGCCATCAGGCCAGGGCTTGCTGGAAACACCATATATTTT.

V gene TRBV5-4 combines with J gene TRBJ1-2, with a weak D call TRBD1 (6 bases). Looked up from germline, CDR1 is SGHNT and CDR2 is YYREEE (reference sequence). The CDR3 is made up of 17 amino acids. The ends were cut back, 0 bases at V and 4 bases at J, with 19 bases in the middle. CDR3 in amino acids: CASSLDRSGVGRYGYTF. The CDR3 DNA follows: TGTGCCAGCAGCTTGGATAGGTCAGGGGTCGGGCGCTATGGCTACACCTTC.

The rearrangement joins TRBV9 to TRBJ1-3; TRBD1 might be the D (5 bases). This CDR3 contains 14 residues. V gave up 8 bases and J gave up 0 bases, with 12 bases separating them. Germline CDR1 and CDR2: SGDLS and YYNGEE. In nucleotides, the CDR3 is TGTGCCAGGGGAATACAGGACTCTGGAAACACCATATATTTT. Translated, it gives CARGIQDSGNTIYF.

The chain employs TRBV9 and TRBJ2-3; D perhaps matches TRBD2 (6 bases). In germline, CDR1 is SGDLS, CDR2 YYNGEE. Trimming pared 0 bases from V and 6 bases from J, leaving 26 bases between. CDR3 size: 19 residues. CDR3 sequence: CASSVVGDYGTGVMDTQYF. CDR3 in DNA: TGTGCCAGCAGCGTAGTCGGCGATTATGGGACGGGGGTGATGGATACGCAGTATTTT.

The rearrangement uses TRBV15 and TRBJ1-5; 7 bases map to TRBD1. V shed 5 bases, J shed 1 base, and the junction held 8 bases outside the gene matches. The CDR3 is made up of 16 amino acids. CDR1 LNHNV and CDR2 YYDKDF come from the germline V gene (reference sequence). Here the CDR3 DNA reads TGTGCCACCAGCCGGCCGGGGACAGCGAGCAATCAGCCCCAGCATTTT. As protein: CATSRPGTASNQPQHF.

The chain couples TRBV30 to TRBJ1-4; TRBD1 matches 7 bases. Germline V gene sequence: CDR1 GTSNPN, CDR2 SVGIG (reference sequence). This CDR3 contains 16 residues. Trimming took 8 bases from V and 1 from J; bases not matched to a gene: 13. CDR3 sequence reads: CALRQGLLLTNEKLFF. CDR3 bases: TGTGCCCTGCGACAGGGACTCCTATTAACTAATGAAAAACTGTTTTTT.

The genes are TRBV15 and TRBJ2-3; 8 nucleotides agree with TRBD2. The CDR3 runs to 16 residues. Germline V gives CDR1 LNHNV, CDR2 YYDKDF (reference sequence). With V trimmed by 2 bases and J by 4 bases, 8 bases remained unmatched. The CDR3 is CATSRTSGTLADTQYF. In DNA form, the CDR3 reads TGTGCCACCAGCAGAACTAGCGGAACATTGGCAGATACGCAGTATTTT.

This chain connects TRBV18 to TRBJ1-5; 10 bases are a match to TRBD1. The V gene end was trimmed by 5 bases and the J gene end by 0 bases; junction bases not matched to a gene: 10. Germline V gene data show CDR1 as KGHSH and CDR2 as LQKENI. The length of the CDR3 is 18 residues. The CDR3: CASSFFGQGGDSNQPQHF. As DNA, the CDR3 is TGTGCCAGCTCATTTTTCGGACAGGGGGGAGATAGCAATCAGCCCCAGCATTTT. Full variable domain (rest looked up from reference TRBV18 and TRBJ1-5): NAGVMQNPRHLVRRRGQEARLRCSPMKGHSHVYWYRQLPEEGLKFMVYLQKENIIDESGMPKERFSAEFPKEGPSILRIQQVVRGDSAAYFCASSFFGQGGDSNQPQHFGDGTRLSIL.

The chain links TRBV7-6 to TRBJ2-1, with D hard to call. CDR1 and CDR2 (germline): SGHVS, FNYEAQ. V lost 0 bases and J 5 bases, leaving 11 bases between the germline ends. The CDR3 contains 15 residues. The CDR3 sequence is CASSLARSANNEQFF. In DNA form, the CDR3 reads TGTGCCAGCAGCTTAGCGAGGTCGGCTAACAATGAGCAGTTCTTC.

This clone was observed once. For the CDR3, the DNA is TGCGCCAGCAGCTTTTTAAGTATGAACACTGAAGCTTTCTTT. It encodes CASSFLSMNTEAFF. This rearrangement joins TRBV5-1 to TRBJ1-1; D remains unclear. The germline V and J ends were trimmed by 2 bases and 0 bases, with 8 bases remaining between them. The CDR3 runs to 14 residues. Germline CDR1 and CDR2: SGHRS and YFSETQ.

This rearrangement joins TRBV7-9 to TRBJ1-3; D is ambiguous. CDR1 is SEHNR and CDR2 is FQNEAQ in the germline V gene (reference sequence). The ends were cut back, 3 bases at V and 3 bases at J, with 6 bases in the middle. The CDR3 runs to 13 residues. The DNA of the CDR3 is TGTGCCAGCAGCTTCCGGGATGGAAACACCATATATTTT. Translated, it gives CASSFRDGNTIYF.

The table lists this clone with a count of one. CDR3 in amino acids: CASSTRQTTVNYGYTF. CDR3 nucleotide sequence: TGCGCCAGCAGCACCCGTCAAACGACAGTGAACTATGGCTACACCTTC. This chain uses TRBV4-1 with TRBJ1-2; a possible D gene is TRBD1 (5 bases). Germline V lookup: CDR1 MGHRA, CDR2 YSYEKL. V was shortened by 5 bases and J by 2 bases, with 18 bases between the two germline ends. The CDR3 loop spans 16 amino acids.

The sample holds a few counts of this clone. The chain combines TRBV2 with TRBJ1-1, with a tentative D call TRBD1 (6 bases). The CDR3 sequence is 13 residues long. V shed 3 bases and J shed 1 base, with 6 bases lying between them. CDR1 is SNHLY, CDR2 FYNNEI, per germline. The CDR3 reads CASSEDRNTEAFF. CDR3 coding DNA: TGTGCCAGCAGTGAGGACAGGAACACTGAAGCTTTCTTT.

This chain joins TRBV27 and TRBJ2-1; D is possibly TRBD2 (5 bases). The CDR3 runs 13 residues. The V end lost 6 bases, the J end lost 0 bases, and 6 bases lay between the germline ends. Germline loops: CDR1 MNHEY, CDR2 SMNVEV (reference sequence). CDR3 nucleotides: TGTGCCAGCAGGGGGAGCTCCTACAATGAGCAGTTCTTC. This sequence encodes CASRGSSYNEQFF.

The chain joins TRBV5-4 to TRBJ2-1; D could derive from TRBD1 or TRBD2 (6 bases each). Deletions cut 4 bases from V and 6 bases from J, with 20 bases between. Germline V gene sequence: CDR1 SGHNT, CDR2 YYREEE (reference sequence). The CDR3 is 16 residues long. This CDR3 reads CASSPGMGGASNEQFF. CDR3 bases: TGTGCCAGCAGCCCGGGGATGGGGGGCGCTTCCAATGAGCAGTTCTTC.

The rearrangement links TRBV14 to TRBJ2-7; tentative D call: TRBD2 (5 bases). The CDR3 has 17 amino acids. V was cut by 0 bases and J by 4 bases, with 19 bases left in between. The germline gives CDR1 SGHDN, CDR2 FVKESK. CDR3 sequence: CASSQEAAGVLRYEQYF. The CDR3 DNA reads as TGTGCCAGCAGCCAAGAAGCAGCCGGGGTTTTGAGATACGAGCAGTACTTC.

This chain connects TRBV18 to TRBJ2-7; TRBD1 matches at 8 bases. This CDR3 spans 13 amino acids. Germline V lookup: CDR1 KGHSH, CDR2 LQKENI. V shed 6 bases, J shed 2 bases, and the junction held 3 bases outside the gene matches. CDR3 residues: CASSKDRAYEQYF. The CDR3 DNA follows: TGTGCCAGCTCGAAGGACAGGGCCTACGAGCAGTACTTC. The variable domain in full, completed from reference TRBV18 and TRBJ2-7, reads NAGVMQNPRHLVRRRGQEARLRCSPMKGHSHVYWYRQLPEEGLKFMVYLQKENIIDESGMPKERFSAEFPKEGPSILRIQQVVRGDSAAYFCASSKDRAYEQYFGPGTRLTVT.

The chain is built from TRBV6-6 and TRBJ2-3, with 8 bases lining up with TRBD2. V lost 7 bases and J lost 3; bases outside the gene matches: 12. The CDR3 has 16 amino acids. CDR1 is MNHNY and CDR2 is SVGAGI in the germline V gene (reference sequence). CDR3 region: CASILSTSAGTDTQYF. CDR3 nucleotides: TGTGCCAGCATTCTATCGACTAGCGCGGGAACAGATACGCAGTATTTT.

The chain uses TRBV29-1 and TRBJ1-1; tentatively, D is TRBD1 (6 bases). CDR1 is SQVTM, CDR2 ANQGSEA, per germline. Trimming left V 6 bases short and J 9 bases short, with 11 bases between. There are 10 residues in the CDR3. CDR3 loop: CSVPGHKAFF. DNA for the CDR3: TGCAGCGTACCGGGACACAAAGCTTTCTTT.

The DNA of the CDR3 is TGCAGCGTCCGGGGCCGTATGTACACTGAAGCTTTCTTT. Protein sequence: CSVRGRMYTEAFF. This rearrangement joins TRBV29-1 to TRBJ1-1; the D gene is possibly TRBD1 (5 bases). Germline V CDR1 and CDR2: SQVTM, ANQGSEA. There are 13 residues in the CDR3. With 6 bases removed from V and 3 bases from J, the gap between germline ends came to 14 bases.